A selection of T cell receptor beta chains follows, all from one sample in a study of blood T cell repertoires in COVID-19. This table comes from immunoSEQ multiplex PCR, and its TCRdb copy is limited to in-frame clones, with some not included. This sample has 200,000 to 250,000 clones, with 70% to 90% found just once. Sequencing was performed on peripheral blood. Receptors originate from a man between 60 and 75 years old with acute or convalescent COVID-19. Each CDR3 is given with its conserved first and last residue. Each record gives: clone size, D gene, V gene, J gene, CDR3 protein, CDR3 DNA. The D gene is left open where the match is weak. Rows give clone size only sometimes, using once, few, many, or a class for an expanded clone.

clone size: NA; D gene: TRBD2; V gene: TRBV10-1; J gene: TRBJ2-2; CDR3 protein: CASSERGGSGELFF; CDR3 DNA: TGCGCCAGCAGTGAGCGGGGGGGCTCGGGGGAGCTGTTTTTT
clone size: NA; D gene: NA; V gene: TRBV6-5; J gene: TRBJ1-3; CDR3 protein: CASRAAASGNTIYF; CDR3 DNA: TGTGCCAGCAGGGCGGCAGCCTCTGGAAACACCATATATTTT
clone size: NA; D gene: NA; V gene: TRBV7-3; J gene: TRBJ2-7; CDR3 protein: CASSSDSSPAQYF; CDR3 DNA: TGTGCCAGCAGCTCGGACAGCAGCCCAGCGCAGTACTTC
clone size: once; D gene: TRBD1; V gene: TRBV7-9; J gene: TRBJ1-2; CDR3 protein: CASSSRDRGIGGYTF; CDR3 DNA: TGTGCCAGCAGCTCCCGGGACAGGGGAATTGGTGGCTACACCTTC
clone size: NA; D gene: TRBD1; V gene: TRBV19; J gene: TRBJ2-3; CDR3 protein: CASSRATGRADTQYF; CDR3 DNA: TGTGCCAGTAGTCGAGCGACAGGGCGGGCAGATACGCAGTATTTT
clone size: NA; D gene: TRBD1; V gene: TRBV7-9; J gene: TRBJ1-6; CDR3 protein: CASSSDRGFNNSPLHF; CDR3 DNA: TGTGCCAGCAGCTCCGACAGGGGGTTTAATAATTCACCCCTCCACTTT
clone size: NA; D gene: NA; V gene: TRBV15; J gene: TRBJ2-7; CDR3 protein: CATSSRRGTGTDEQYF; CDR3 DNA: TGTGCCACCAGCTCCCGCCGGGGGACGGGGACGGACGAGCAGTACTTC
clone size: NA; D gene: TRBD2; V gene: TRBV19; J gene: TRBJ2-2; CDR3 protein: CASSLGRGNTGELFF; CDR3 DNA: TGTGCCAGTAGTCTCGGGAGGGGGAACACCGGGGAGCTGTTTTTT
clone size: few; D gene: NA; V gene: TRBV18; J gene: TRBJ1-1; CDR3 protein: CASSPRKERNTEAFF; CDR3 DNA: TGTGCCAGCTCACCAAGAAAGGAGAGGAACACTGAAGCTTTCTTT
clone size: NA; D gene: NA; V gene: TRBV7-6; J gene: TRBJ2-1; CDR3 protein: CASSPLGGAPNYNEQFF; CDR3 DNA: TGTGCCAGCAGCCCACTGGGGGGGGCTCCCAACTACAATGAGCAGTTCTTC
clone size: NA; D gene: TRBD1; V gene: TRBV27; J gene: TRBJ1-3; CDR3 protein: CASSSAGTGGGNTIYF; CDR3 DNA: TGTGCCAGCAGTTCCGCCGGGACAGGGGGCGGAAACACCATATATTTT
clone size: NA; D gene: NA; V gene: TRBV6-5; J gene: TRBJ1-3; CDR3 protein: CASCDRSLSGNTIYF; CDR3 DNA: TGTGCCAGCTGCGATCGGAGCCTCTCTGGAAACACCATATATTTT
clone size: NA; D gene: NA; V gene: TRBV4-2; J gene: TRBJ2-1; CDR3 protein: CASSQDQSLSNEQFF; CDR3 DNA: TGTGCCAGCAGCCAAGATCAATCCCTCAGCAATGAGCAGTTCTTC
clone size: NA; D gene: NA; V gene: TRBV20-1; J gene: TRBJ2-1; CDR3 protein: CSASLQGYNEQFF; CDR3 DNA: TGCAGTGCTAGTCTACAGGGCTACAATGAGCAGTTCTTC
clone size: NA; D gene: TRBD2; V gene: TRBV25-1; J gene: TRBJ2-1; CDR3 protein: CASSEIAGDEQFF; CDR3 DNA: TGTGCCAGCAGTGAAATAGCGGGGGATGAGCAGTTCTTC
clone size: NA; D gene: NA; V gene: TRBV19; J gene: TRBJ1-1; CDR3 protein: CASSEGHHLSNTEAFF; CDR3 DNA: TGTGCCAGTAGTGAGGGACACCACCTTTCGAACACTGAAGCTTTCTTT
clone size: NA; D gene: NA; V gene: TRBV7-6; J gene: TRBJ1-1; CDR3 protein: CASSSQGYTEAFF; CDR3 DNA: TGTGCCAGCAGCTCACAGGGATACACTGAAGCTTTCTTT
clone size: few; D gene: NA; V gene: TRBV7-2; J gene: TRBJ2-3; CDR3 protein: CASSLESEIGTQYF; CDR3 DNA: TGTGCCAGCAGCTTAGAGAGCGAAATAGGTACGCAGTATTTT
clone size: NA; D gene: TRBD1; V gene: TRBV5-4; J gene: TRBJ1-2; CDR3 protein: CASRDRDRGDYGYTF; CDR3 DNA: TGTGCCAGCAGAGACCGGGACAGGGGAGACTATGGCTACACCTTC
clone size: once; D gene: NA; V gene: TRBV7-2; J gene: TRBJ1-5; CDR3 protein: CASSLEGWENQPQHF; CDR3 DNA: TGTGCCAGCAGCTTAGAGGGGTGGGAAAATCAGCCCCAGCATTTT
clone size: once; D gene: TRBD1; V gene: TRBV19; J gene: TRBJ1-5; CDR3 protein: CASSTQGGSNQPQHF; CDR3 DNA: TGTGCCAGTAGTACACAGGGGGGGAGCAATCAGCCCCAGCATTTT
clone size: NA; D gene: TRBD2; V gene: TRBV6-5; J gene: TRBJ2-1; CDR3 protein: CATAGLPFGSEQFF; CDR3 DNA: TGTGCCACGGCGGGACTACCCTTTGGCAGTGAGCAGTTCTTC
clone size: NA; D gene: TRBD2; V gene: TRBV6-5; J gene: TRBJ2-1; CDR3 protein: CASRARRGAYNEQFF; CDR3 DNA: TGTGCCAGCAGGGCCCGACGGGGGGCCTACAATGAGCAGTTCTTC
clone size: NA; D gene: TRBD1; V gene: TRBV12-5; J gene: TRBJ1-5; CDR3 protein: CASGSVQGYYSNQPQHF; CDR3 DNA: TGTGCTAGTGGTTCGGTACAGGGGTACTATAGCAATCAGCCCCAGCATTTT
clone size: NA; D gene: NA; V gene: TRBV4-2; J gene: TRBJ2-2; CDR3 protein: CASSQVIQASTGELFF; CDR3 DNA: TGTGCCAGCAGCCAAGTAATACAGGCTTCAACCGGGGAGCTGTTTTTT
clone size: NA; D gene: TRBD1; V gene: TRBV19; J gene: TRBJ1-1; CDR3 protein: CASSIKAGQGWYTEAFF; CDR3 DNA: TGTGCCAGTAGTATAAAAGCGGGACAGGGATGGTACACTGAAGCTTTCTTT
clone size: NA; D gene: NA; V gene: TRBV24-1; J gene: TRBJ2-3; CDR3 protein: CATSVGASGTDTQYF; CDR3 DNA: TGTGCCACCAGTGTGGGGGCCTCGGGGACAGATACGCAGTATTTT
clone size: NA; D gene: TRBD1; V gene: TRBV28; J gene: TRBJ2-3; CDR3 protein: CASSDPGGPPHTQYF; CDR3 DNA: TGTGCCAGCAGCGATCCAGGGGGCCCTCCGCATACGCAGTATTTT
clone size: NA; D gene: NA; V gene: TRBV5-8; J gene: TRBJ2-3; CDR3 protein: CASSQGHPSTDTQYF; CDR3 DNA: TGTGCCAGCAGCCAGGGACACCCAAGCACAGATACGCAGTATTTT
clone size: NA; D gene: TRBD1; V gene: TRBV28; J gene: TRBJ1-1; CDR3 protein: CATWTGGYTEAFF; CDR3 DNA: TGTGCCACCTGGACAGGGGGCTACACTGAAGCTTTCTTT
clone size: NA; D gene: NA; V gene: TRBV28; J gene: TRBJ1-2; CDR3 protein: CASSFGRGKSYTF; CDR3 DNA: TGTGCCAGCAGTTTTGGGCGGGGTAAGAGCTACACCTTC
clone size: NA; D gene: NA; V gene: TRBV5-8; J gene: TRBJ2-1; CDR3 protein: CASSLSRAYYNEQFF; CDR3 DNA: TGTGCCAGCAGCTTGAGCAGGGCCTATTACAATGAGCAGTTCTTC
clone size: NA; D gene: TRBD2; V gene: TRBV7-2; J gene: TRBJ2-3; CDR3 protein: CASSLLTGGLDTQYF; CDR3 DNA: TGTGCCAGCAGCCTCCTGACGGGGGGGCTAGATACGCAGTATTTT
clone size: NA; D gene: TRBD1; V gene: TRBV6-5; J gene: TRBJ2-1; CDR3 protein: CASSRDRGLNEQFF; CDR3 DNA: TGTGCCAGCAGCCGGGACAGGGGGCTTAATGAGCAGTTCTTC
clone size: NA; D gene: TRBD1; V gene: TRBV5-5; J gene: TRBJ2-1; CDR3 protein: CASSFLTGTGMGNEQFF; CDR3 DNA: TGTGCCAGCAGCTTCCTCACCGGGACAGGGATGGGAAATGAGCAGTTCTTC
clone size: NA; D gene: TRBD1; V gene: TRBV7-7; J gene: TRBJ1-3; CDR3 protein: CASSRDRGLGNTIYF; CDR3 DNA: TGTGCCAGCAGTAGAGACAGGGGGCTAGGAAACACCATATATTTT
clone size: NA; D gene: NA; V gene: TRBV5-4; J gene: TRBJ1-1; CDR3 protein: CAFQGPTEAFF; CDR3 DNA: TGTGCCTTCCAGGGCCCCACTGAAGCTTTCTTT
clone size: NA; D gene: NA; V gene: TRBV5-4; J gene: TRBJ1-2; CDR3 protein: CASSPELQGSYGYTF; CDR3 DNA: TGTGCCAGCAGCCCCGAATTACAGGGTTCCTATGGCTACACCTTC
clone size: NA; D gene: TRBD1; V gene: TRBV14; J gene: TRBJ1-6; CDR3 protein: CASSQLGQALHF; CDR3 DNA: TGTGCCAGCAGCCAATTGGGACAGGCCCTCCACTTT
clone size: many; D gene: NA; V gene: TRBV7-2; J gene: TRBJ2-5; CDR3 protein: CASSQRDWKETQYF; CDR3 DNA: TGTGCCAGCAGCCAAAGGGACTGGAAAGAGACCCAGTACTTC
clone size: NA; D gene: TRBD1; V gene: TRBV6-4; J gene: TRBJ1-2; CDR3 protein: CASSDLTGGYTF; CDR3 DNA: TGTGCCAGCAGTGACCTGACAGGGGGCTACACCTTC
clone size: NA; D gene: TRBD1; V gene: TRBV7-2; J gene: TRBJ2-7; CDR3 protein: CASSWDRGLYEQYF; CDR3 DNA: TGTGCCAGCAGCTGGGACAGGGGTCTATACGAGCAGTACTTC
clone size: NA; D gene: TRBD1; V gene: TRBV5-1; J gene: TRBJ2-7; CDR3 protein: CASSLPDRGEQYF; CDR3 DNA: TGCGCCAGCAGCCTTCCGGACAGGGGGGAGCAGTACTTC
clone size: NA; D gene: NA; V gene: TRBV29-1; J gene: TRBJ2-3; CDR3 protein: CSVLSRVNTDTQYF; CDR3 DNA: TGCAGCGTCCTTTCGCGGGTTAACACAGATACGCAGTATTTT
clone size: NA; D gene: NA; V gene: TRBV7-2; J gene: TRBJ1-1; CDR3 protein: CASSPHRAPNTEAFF; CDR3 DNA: TGTGCCAGCAGCCCACACAGGGCTCCGAACACTGAAGCTTTCTTT
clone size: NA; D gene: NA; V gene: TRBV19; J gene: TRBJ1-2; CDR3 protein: CASSIGAGVGYGYTF; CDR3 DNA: TGTGCCAGTAGTATTGGTGCGGGGGTAGGGTATGGCTACACCTTC
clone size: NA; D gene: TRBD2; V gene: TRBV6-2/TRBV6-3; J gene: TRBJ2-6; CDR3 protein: CASSPPWGGRSGANVLTF; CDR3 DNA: TGTGCCAGCAGTCCCCCCTGGGGAGGGCGCTCTGGGGCCAACGTCCTGACTTTC
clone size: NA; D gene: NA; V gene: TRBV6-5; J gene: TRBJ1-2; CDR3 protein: CASPGGGAGGYTF; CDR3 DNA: TGTGCCAGCCCAGGAGGGGGGGCCGGCGGCTACACCTTC
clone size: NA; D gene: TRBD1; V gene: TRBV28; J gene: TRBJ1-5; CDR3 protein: CASSPGTGGIGGNQPQHF; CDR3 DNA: TGTGCCAGCAGTCCCGGGACAGGGGGCATCGGAGGCAATCAGCCCCAGCATTTT